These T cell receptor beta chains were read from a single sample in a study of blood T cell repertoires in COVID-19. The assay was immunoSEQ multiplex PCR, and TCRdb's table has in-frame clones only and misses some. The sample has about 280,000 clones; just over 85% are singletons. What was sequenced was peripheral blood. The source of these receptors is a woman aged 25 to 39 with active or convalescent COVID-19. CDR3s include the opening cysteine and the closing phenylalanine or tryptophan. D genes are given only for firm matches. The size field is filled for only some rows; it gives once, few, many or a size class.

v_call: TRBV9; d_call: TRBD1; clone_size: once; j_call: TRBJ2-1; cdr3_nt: TGTGCCAGCTCCGGGACAGGGGGCCCCCAGCCCTCCTACAATGAGCAGTTCTTC; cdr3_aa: CASSGTGGPQPSYNEQFF
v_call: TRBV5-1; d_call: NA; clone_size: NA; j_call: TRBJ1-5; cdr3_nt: TGCGCCAGCAGCGTAGAAGACCAGGGGACGGACGATCAGCCCCAGCATTTT; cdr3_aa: CASSVEDQGTDDQPQHF
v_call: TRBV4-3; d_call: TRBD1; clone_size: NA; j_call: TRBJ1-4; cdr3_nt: TGCGCCAGCAGCCGACAGACAGGGAGGGAAAAACTGTTTTTT; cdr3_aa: CASSRQTGREKLFF
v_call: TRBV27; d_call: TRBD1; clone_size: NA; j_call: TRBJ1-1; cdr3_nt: TGTGCCAGCAGTCTGGACAGGGCCACTGAAGCTTTCTTT; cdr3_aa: CASSLDRATEAFF
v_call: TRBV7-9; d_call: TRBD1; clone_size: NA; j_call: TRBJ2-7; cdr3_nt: TGTGCCAGCAGCTCCAATCACCGGACAGGCCACTACGAGCAGTACTTC; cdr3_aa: CASSSNHRTGHYEQYF
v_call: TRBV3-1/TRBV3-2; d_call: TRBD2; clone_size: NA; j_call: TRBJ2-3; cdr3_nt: TGTGCCAGCAGCCGCGGGGGTCGGGAAAATACGCAGTATTTT; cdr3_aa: CASSRGGRENTQYF
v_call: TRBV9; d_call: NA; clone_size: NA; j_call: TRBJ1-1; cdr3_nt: TGTGCCAGCAGCTCAGGTGACAGGAACACTGAAGCTTTCTTT; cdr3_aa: CASSSGDRNTEAFF
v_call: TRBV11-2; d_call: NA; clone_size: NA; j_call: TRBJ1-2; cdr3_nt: TGTGCCAGCAGCCTAGGGGAAAAGGTTACGGGGTATGGCTACACCTTC; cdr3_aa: CASSLGEKVTGYGYTF
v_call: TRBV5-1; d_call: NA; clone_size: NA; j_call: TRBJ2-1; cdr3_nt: TGCGCCAGCAGCTACTTCCCACGCACGGAGTTTAGCTTCTTC; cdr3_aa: CASSYFPRTEFSFF
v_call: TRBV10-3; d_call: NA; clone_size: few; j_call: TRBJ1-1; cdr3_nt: TGTGCCATCAAGAGGGAGGGCACTGAAGCTTTCTTT; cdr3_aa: CAIKREGTEAFF
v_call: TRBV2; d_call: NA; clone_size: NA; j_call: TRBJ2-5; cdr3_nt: TGTGCCAGCAGCCCCAGGGTCGGGTACCAAGAGACCCAGTACTTC; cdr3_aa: CASSPRVGYQETQYF
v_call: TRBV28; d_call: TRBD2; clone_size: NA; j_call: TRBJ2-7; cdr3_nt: TGTGCCTGTAGCGGGGGCTACGAGCAGTACTTC; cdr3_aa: CACSGGYEQYF
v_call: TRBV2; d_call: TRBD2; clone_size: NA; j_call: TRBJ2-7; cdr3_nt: TGTGCCAGCGGACCGGGACTAGCGGGGGCCTACGAGCAGTACTTC; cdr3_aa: CASGPGLAGAYEQYF
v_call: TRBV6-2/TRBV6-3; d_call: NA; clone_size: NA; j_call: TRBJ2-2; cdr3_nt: TGTGCCAGCAGTGACAGGAGTCACACCGGGGAGCTGTTTTTT; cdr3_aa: CASSDRSHTGELFF
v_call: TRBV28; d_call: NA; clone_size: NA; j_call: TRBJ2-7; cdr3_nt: TGTGCCAGCAGTGGAGGGACGGATTGGCGGCGGCAGTACTTC; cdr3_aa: CASSGGTDWRRQYF
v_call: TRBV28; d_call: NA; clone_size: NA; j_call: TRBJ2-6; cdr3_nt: TGTGCCAGCAGCCTTGGGAGGGGGTCTGGGGCCAACGTCCTGACTTTC; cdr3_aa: CASSLGRGSGANVLTF
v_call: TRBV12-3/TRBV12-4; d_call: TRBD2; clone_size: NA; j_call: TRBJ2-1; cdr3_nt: TGTGCCAGCAGCCCGACTAGCGGGAATGAGCAGTTCTTC; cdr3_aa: CASSPTSGNEQFF
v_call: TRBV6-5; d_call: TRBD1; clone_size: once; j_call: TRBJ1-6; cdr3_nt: TGTGCCAGCAGTTACTCCCGGGACAGGGTATGGTCACCCCTCCACTTT; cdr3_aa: CASSYSRDRVWSPLHF
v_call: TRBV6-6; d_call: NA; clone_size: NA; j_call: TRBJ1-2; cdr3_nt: TGTGCCAGCAGTCCGACCCGGGACACCCGGAACTATGGCTACACCTTC; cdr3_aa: CASSPTRDTRNYGYTF
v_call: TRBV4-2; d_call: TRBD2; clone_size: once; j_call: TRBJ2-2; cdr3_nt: TGTGCCAGCAGCCCCCGGACTAGCGGGGGCCCCCCGGGCACCGGGGAGCTGTTTTTT; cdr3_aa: CASSPRTSGGPPGTGELFF
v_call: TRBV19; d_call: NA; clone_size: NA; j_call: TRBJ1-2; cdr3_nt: TGTGCCAGTAGTATGCCGACAGCTATCTATGGCTACACCTTC; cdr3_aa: CASSMPTAIYGYTF
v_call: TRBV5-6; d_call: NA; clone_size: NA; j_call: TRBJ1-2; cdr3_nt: TGTGCCAGCAGCCGGGGGGCCGCGGTGGGCTATGGCTACACCTTC; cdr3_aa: CASSRGAAVGYGYTF
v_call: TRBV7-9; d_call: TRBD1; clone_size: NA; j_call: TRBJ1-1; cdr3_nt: TGTGCCAGCAGCACGCATTCCGGGACAGGGGGCACTGAAGCTTTCTTT; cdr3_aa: CASSTHSGTGGTEAFF
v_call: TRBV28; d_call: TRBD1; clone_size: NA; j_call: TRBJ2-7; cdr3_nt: TGTGCCAGCAGCCCACTCCCAGGGGGCTCCCACGAGCAGTACTTC; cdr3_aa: CASSPLPGGSHEQYF
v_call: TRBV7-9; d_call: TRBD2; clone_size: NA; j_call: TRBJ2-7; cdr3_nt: TGTGCCAGCAGACCGAATGGAGGCGGGGGATCCTACGAGCAGTACTTC; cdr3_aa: CASRPNGGGGSYEQYF
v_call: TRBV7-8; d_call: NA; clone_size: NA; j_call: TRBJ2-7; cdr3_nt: TGTGCCAGCAGCTTGGGGCAGGGGCTCTCCTACGAGCAGTACTTC; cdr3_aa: CASSLGQGLSYEQYF
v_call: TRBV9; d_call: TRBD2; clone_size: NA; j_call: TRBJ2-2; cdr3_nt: TGTGCCAGCAGCGTACCTAGCGGGGTTCTCGACACCGGGGAGCTGTTTTTT; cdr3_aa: CASSVPSGVLDTGELFF
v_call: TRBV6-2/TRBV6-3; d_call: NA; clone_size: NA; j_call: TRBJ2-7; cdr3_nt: TGTGCCAGCAGTTACGGGGCTACTTTCGTCCCTTACGAGCAGTACTTC; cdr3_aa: CASSYGATFVPYEQYF
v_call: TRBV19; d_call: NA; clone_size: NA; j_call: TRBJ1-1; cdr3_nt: TGTGCCAGTAGTTTGTTAGAGGGAACTGAAGCTTTCTTT; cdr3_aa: CASSLLEGTEAFF
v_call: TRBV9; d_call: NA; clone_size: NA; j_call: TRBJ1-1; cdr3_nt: TGTGCCAGCAGCGCGGGGGGCGTAGAGACTGAAGCTTTCTTT; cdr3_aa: CASSAGGVETEAFF
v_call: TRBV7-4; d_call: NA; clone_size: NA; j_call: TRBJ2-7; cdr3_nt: TGTGCCAGCAGCTTAAGGGACAAGAGCTCCTACGAGCAGTACTTC; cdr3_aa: CASSLRDKSSYEQYF
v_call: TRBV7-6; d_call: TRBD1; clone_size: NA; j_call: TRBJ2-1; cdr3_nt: TGTGCCAGCAGCTTAGGAACAGGGGGGAACAATGAGCAGTTCTTC; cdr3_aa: CASSLGTGGNNEQFF
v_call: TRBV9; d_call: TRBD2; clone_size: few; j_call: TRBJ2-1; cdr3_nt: TGTGCCAGCAGCGTAGATACTAGCGAGGGAGTTAAATGGGAGCAGTTCTTC; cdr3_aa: CASSVDTSEGVKWEQFF
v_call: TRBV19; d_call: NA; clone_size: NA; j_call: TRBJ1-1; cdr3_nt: TGTGCCAGTAGTATCCTCACACCGACAGCGAACACTGAAGCTTTCTTT; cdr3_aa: CASSILTPTANTEAFF
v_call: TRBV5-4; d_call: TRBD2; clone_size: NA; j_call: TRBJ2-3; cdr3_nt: TGTGCCAGCAGCGCCGGGACTAGCCCCACCACGAGCACAGATACGCAGTATTTT; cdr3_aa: CASSAGTSPTTSTDTQYF
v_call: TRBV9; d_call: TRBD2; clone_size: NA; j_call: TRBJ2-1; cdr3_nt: TGTGCCAGCAGCGTAGATCCTAGCGGGGGAAAAGAGCAGTTCTTC; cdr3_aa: CASSVDPSGGKEQFF
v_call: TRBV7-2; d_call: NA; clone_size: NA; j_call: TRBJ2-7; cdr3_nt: TGTGCCAGCGGCCCAGGCCCCTACGAGCAGTACTTC; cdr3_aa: CASGPGPYEQYF
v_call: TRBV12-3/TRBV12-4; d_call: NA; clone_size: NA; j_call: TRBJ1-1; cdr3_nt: TGTGCCAGCAGTTTAATGGGGGGCACTGAAGCTTTCTTT; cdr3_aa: CASSLMGGTEAFF
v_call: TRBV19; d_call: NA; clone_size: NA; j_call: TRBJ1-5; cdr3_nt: TGTGCCAGTATGGGGTGGCCGCGGAGGTCGAATCAGCCCCAGCATTTT; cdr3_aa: CASMGWPRRSNQPQHF
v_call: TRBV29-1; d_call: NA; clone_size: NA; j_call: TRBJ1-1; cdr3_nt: TGCAGCGTCTATTCTGAGGGTGTAGCTGAAGCTTTCTTT; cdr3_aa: CSVYSEGVAEAFF
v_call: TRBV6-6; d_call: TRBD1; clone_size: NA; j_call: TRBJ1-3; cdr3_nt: TGTGCCAGCAGTTACTCGGGACAGCCCTCTGGAAACACCATATATTTT; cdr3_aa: CASSYSGQPSGNTIYF
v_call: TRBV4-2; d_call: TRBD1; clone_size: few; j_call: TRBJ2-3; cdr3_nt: TGTGCCAGCAGCCAAGATCCCCCGGACAGGGTATACGAGAATACGCAGTATTTT; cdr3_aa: CASSQDPPDRVYENTQYF
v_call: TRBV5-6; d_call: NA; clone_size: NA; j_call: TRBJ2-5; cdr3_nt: TGTGCCAGCAGCTTGGCGGCGGGGGCGGAGACCCAGTACTTC; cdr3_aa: CASSLAAGAETQYF
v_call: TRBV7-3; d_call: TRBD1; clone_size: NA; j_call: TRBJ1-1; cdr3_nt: TGTGCCAGCAGTCCGACAGGGGGCACTGAAGCTTTCTTT; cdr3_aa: CASSPTGGTEAFF
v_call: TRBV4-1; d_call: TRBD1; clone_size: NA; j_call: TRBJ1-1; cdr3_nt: TGCGCCAGCGCTGGACAGGAGAACACTGAAGCTTTCTTT; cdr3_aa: CASAGQENTEAFF
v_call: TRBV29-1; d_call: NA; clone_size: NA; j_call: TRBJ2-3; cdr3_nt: TGCAGCGTTGATTCCGGTCGGGCAGATACGCAGTATTTT; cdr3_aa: CSVDSGRADTQYF
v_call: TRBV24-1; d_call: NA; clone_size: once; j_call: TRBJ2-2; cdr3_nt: TGTGCCACCAGTGACCCGGGACAGAACACCGGGGAGCTGTTTTTT; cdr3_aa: CATSDPGQNTGELFF
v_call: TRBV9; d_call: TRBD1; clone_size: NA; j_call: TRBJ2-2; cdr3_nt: TGTGCCAGCAGCGCTTCCGGGACAGGGGGGACGTATAGGACCGGGGAGCTGTTTTTT; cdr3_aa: CASSASGTGGTYRTGELFF
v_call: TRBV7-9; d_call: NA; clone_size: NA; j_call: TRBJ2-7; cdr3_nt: TGTGCCAGCGGGCTGAGATCCTACGAGCAGTACTTC; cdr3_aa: CASGLRSYEQYF
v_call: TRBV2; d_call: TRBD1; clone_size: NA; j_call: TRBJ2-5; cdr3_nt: TGTGCCAGCAGTTCGGACAGGGCTCAAGAGACCCAGTACTTC; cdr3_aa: CASSSDRAQETQYF
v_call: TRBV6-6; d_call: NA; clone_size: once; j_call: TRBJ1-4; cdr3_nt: TGTGCCAGCAGTGGGCATAATGTTGAAAAACTGTTTTTT; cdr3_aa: CASSGHNVEKLFF
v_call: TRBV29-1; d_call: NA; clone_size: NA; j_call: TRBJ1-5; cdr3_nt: TGCAGCGTTGAATTTTTCGGGGGACCCCAGCATTTT; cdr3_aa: CSVEFFGGPQHF
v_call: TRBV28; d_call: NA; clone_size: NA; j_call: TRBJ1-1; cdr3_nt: TGTGCCAGCAGCTCTGGGGGGGTAACTGAAGCTTTCTTT; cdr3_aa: CASSSGGVTEAFF
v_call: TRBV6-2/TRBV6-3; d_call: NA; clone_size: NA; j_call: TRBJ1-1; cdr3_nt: TGTGCCAGCAGTTACGCGGGGTACACTGAAGCTTTCTTT; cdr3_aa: CASSYAGYTEAFF
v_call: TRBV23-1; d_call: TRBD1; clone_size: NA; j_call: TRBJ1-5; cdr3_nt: TGCGCCAGCCCGGGGACAGTGAATCAGCCCCAGCATTTT; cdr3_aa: CASPGTVNQPQHF